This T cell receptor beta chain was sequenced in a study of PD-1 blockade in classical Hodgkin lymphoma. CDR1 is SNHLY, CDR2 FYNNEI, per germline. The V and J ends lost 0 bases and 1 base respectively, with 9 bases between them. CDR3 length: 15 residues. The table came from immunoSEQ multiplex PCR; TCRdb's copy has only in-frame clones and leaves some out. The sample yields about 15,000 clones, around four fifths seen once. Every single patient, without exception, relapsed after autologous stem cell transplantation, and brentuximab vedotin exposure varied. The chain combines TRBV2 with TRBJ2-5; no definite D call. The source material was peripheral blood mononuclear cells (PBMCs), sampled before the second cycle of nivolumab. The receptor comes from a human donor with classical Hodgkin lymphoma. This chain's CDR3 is CASSEASGRQETQYF. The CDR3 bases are TGTGCCAGCAGTGAAGCGAGTGGCCGCCAAGAGACCCAGTACTTC.